Sequencing of this TCR beta chain was carried out in a study of T cell responses to AZD1222 COVID-19 vaccine. Study-wide results and caveats: Vaccine-associated CD4 TCRs ranged over spike, dominating at 160-218 and 743-854. The reported proportion of spike-specific TCRs targeting unmutated variant regions was nearly half. Spike-specific TCRs gained breadth and depth after people received two AZD1222 doses.

On this clone itself: The antigen remains unidentified.

Clones were read by immunoSEQ multiplex PCR, and TCRdb kept only the in-frame ones, dropping some. The profile shows about 170,000 clones, roughly 92% of them singletons. V was shortened by 5 bases and J by 0 bases, with 19 bases between the two germline ends. Germline CDR1 reads SNHLY; CDR2 reads FYNNEI. CDR3 length: 17 amino acids. The clonotype was recovered from an adult in good health. The sequencing here drew on peripheral blood, taken on day 0 of AZD1222 vaccination. The rearrangement uses TRBV2 and TRBJ1-1, with D maybe TRBD1 (5 bases). CDR3 nucleotide sequence: TGTGCCAGCAGTTTACAGGCCATAGGACGGCTGAACACTGAAGCTTTCTTT. Its translation is CASSLQAIGRLNTEAFF.